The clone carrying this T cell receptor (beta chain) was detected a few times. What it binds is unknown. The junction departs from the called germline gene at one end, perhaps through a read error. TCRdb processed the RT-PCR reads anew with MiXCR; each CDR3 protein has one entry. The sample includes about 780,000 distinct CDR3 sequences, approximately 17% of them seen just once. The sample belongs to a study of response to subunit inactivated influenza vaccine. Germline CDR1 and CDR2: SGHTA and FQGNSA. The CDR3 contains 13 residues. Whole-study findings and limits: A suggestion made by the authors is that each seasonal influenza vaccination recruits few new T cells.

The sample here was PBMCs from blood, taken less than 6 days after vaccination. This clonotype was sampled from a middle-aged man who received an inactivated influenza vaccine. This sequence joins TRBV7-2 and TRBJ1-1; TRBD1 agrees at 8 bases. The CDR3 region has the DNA TGTGCCAGCAGCTGGACAGGGAACGCTGAAGCTTTCTTT. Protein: CASSWTGNAEAFF.